The entry below gives a single T cell receptor (beta chain) sequence along with its context. Its antigen remains unknown. These data come from a study of blood T cells in healthy people across ages. Findings and limits, study-wide: The recorded TCR beta diversity per million T cells decreased in a roughly linear manner with age.

From germline, CDR1 is SNHLY and CDR2 FYNNEI. The CDR3 consists of 14 residues. Between the trimmed V and J ends, which lost 6 bases and 0 bases, there was a span of 10 bases. It was with a sample-barcoded 5' primer and a J-beta primer mix that a second PCR of roughly 6 to 12 cycles was run. One entry per CDR3 protein, called by TCRdb with MiXCR from the 5' RACE reads. The table lists 850,000 to 1,100,000 distinct CDR3 sequences, roughly two fifths of them singletons. This receptor was obtained from a man younger than 35 in good health. The V and J genes are TRBV2 and TRBJ2-3; tentatively, D is TRBD1 (6 bases). The sample taken for sequencing was blood. The DNA of the CDR3 is TGTGCCAGCAGGGACAGCACAAGCACAGATACGCAGTATTTT. This gives the protein CASRDSTSTDTQYF.